This T cell receptor (beta chain) stems from a study of cytomegalovirus exposure and HLA in healthy donors. Notes on this clone: What it recognizes is unknown.

V shed 6 bases, J shed 3 bases, and the junction held 5 bases outside the gene matches. The CDR3 is 14 amino acids. The V gene's germline CDR1 is KGHSH and CDR2 LQKENI. This PCR relied on a set of 60 Vbeta primers and 13 Jbeta primers. Assay: immunoSEQ multiplex PCR; the TCRdb copy retains only in-frame clones and omits some. The table has around 78,000 clones, approximately 84% seen once. General study findings and limits: Among TCR beta chains, those listed as cytomegalovirus-associated numbered under 200. Specific recognition of CMV antigens was confirmed in vitro for a few chains (all CMV-associated). When presence/absence was analysed, sequencing depth was taken to be roughly uniform across donors.

The chain carries TRBV18 and TRBJ1-5; 7 bases match TRBD1. The clonotype was recovered from a woman in her 50s in good health and CMV-seronegative. Sequencing was done on a sample of PBMCs. Written as DNA, the CDR3 is TGTGCCAGCTCCCCAGGGGGGGTCAATCAGCCCCAGCATTTT. Protein product: CASSPGGVNQPQHF.